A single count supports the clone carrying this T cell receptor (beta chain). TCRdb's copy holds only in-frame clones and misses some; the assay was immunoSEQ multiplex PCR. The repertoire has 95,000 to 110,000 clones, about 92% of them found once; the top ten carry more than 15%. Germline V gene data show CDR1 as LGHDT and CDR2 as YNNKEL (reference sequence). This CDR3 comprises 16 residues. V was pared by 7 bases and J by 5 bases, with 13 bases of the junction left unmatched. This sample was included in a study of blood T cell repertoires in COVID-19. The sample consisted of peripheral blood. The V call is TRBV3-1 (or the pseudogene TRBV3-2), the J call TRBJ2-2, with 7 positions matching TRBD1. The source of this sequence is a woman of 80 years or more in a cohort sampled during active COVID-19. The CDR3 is CASTKRTGPVTGELFF. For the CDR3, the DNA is TGTGCCAGCACAAAAAGGACAGGTCCTGTTACCGGGGAGCTGTTTTTT.